This T cell receptor (beta chain) was obtained from a study of T-cell memory formation after mild COVID-19. Germline CDR1 and CDR2: MDHEN and SYDVKM. The V and J ends lost 10 bases and 0 bases respectively, with 18 bases between them. CDR3 length equals 15 residues. It was 5'RACE with constant-segment primers that produced the TCR alpha and TCR beta cDNA libraries, which carried sample barcodes and UMIs. One entry per CDR3 protein results from TCRdb running MiXCR on the 5' RACE reads. The sample gives roughly 300,000 distinct CDR3 sequences, around 15% of which show up once; 20% to 25% is in the top ten. Study conclusions and caveats: CD4+ bias marked clones expanding day 15 to 37, unlike balanced contracting clones. Pre-infection memory harbored some responding clones, suggesting cross-reactive memory joined.

This clonotype has just a few counts. Its specificity is not known. Sample: PBMCs or a T cell subset sorted from them (not recorded which). The TCR comes from a man in his late teens or twenties who had mild COVID-19 (a few samples of this study predate the infection). Cell type and time point are not known. The chain is built from TRBV28 and TRBJ1-2, with a tentative D call TRBD1 (5 bases). The CDR3 DNA reads as TGTGCCACCCCAGGAGAGGGGCCCGCTAACTATGGCTACACCTTC. Translation gives CATPGEGPANYGYTF.